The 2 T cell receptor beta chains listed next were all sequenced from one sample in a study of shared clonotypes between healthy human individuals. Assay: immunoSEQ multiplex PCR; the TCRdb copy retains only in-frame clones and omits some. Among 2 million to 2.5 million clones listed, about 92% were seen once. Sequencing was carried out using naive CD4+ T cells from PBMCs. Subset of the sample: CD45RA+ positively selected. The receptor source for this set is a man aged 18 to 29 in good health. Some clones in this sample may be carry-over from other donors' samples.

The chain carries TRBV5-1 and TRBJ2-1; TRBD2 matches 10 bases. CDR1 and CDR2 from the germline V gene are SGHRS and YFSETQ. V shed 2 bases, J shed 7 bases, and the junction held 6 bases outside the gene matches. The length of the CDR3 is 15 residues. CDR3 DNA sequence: TGCGCCAGCAGCTTAGTACCACTAGCGGGGAATGAGCAGTTCTTC. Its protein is CASSLVPLAGNEQFF.

The CDR3 DNA reads as TGTGCCAGCAGCGTAGCTATGGGAACAGCGGGAGCAGAAGATACGCAGTATTTT. Amino acids: CASSVAMGTAGAEDTQYF. The rearrangement joins TRBV9 to TRBJ2-3, with 8 positions matching TRBD2. The V segment lost 0 bases and the J segment 5 bases; nucleotides outside the gene matches: 14. The CDR3 extends over 18 amino acids. The V gene's germline CDR1 is SGDLS and CDR2 YYNGEE.